The clone carrying this T cell receptor beta chain was counted a few times. Its specificity is unknown. As for treatment: roughly ten-day PBMC culture with coronavirus spike peptide pools or control peptides (ViraFEST assay). With the Oncomine TCR Beta short-read assay, DNA from cultured CD4+ T cells was sequenced. In TCRdb, the PCR reads were re-called with MiXCR into one record per CDR3 protein. The sample includes 9,500 to 12,000 distinct CDR3 sequences, 65% of them seen just once. This sample is drawn from a study of vaccination and CD4 T cells after COVID-19. For the study at large: Convalescent donors were composed of six males and four females, of whom two were Hispanic.

Germline CDR1 and CDR2: DFQATT and SNEGSKA (reference sequence). V shed 6 bases, J shed 10 bases, and the junction held 12 bases outside the gene matches. The CDR3 runs 14 residues. This chain links TRBV20-1 with TRBJ2-1; 10 positions agree with TRBD2. Here the sequenced sample was CD4+ T cells from blood, cultured in vitro, taken before SARS-CoV-2 vaccination. This TCR derives from a human donor who had recovered from COVID-19. The CDR3 region is CSATAGLAFTEQFF. CDR3 DNA: TGCAGTGCGACCGCGGGACTAGCGTTTACGGAGCAGTTCTTC.